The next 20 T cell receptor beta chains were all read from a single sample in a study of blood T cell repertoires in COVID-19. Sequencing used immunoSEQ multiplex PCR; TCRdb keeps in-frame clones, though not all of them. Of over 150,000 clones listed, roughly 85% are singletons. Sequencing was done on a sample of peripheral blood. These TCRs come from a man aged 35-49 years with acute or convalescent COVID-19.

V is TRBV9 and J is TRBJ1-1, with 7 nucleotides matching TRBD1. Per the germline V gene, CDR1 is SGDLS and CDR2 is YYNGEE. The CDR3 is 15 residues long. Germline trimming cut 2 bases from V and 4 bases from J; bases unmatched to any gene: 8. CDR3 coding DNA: TGTGCCAGCAGCGTTTCGGGGACAGCCTCCACTGAAGCTTTCTTT. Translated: CASSVSGTASTEAFF.

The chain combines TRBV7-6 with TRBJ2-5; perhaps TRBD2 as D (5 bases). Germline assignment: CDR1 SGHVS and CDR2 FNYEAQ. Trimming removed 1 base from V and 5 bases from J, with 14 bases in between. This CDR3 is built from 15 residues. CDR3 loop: CASSLGPDGGETQYF. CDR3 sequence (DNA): TGTGCCAGCAGCTTAGGACCCGACGGCGGGGAGACCCAGTACTTC. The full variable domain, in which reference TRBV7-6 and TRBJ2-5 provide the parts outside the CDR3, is GAGVSQSPRYKVTKRGQDVALRCDPISGHVSLYWYRQALGQGPEFLTYFNYEAQQDKSGLPNDRFSAERPEGSISTLTIQRTEQRDSAMYRCASSLGPDGGETQYFGPGTRLLVL.

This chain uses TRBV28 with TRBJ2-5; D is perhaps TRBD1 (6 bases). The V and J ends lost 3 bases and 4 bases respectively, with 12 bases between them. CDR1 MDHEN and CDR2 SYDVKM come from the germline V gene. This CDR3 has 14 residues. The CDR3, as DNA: TGTGCCAGCAGTTTCGCTCAGGGGAGAGAGACCCAGTACTTC. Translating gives CASSFAQGRETQYF.

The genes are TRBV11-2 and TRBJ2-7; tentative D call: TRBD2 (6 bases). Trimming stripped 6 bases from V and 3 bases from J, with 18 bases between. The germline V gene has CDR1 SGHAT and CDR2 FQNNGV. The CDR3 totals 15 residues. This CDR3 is CASRYPGVGSYEQYF. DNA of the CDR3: TGTGCCAGCAGATATCCGGGGGTTGGGAGCTACGAGCAGTACTTC.

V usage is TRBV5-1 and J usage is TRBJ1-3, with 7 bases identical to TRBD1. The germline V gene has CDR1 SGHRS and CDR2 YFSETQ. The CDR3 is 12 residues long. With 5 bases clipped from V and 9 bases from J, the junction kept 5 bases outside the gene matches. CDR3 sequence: CASRGQSSTIYF. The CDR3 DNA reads TGCGCCAGCAGGGGACAGTCGAGCACCATATATTTT.

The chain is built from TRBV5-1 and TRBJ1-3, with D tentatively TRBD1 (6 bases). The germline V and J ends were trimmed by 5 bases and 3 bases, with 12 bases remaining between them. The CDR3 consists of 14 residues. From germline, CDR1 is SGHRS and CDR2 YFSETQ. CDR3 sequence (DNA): TGCGCCAGCAGTTTCGGACAGTTTGGAAACACCATATATTTT. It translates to CASSFGQFGNTIYF.

In DNA, the CDR3 is TGTGCCAGCAGCTCCCCGGGGGGGCGGCTACAAGAGACCCAGTACTTC. It specifies CASSSPGGRLQETQYF. V usage is TRBV5-4 and J usage is TRBJ2-5; TRBD2 agrees at 8 bases. Trimming cost V 3 bases and J 2 bases; bases outside gene matches: 9. The germline CDR1 and CDR2 sequences are SGHNT and YYREEE (reference sequence). The CDR3 runs to 16 residues.

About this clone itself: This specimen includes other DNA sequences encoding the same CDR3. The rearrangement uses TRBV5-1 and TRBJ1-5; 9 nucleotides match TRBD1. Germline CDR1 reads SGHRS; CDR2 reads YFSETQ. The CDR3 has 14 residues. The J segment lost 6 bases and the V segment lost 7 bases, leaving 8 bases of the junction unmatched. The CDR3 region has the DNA TGCGCCAGCTCCCCCGGGACAGGGCCTCAGCCCCAGCATTTT. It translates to CASSPGTGPQPQHF. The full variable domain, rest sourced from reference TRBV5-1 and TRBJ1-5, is KAGVTQTPRYLIKTRGQQVTLSCSPISGHRSVSWYQQTPGQGLQFLFEYFSETQRNKGNFPGRFSGRQFSNSRSEMNVSTLELGDSALYLCASSPGTGPQPQHFGDGTRLSIL.

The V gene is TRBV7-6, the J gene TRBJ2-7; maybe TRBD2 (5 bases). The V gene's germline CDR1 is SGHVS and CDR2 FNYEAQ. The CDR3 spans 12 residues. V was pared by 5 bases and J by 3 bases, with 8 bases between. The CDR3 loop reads CASSRDDYEQYF. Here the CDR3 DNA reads TGTGCCAGCAGCCGGGATGACTACGAGCAGTACTTC.

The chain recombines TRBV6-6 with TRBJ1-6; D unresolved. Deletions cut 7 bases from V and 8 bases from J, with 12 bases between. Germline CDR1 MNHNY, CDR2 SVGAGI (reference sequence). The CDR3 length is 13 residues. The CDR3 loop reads CASTPDGDSPLHF. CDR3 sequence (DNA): TGTGCCAGCACCCCCGACGGAGATTCACCCCTCCACTTT.

CDR3 loop: CASSFGWDRGNQPQHF. CDR3 DNA: TGTGCCAGCAGCTTCGGTTGGGACAGGGGAAATCAGCCCCAGCATTTT. The chain employs TRBV7-9 and TRBJ1-5, with 10 positions matching TRBD1. V shed 3 bases, J shed 4 bases, and the junction held 6 bases outside the gene matches. The CDR3 runs to 16 residues. Per germline, CDR1 SEHNR and CDR2 FQNEAQ (reference sequence).

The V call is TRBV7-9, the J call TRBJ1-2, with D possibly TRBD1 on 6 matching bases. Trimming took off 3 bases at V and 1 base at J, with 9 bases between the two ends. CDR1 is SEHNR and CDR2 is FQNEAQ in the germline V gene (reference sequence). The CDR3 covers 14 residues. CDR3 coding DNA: TGTGCCAGCAGCTTTGGACAGCATAACTATGGCTACACCTTC. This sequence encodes CASSFGQHNYGYTF.

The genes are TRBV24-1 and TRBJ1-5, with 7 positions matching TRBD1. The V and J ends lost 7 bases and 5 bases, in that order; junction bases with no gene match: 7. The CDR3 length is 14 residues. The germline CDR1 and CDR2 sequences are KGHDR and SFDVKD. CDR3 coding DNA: TGTGCCACCAGCAGGGGGAATGGGGATCAGCCCCAGCATTTT. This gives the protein CATSRGNGDQPQHF.

The CDR3 coding sequence is TGTGCCAGTAGTTTCGCGCCGGGACAGGATAATTCACCCCTCCACTTT. This translates into CASSFAPGQDNSPLHF. V usage is TRBV19 and J usage is TRBJ1-6, with 8 bases lining up with TRBD1. CDR3 length equals 16 residues. Germline V CDR1 and CDR2: LNHDA, SQIVND (reference sequence). J lost 5 bases, V lost 5 bases, and 8 bases had no gene match.

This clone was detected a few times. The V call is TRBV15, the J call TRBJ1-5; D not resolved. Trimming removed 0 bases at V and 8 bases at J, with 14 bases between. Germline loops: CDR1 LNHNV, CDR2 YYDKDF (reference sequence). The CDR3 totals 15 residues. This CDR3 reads CATSRDSQRVKPQHF. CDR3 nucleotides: TGTGCCACCAGCAGAGATAGTCAGAGGGTTAAGCCCCAGCATTTT. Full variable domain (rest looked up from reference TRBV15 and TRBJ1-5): DAMVIQNPRYQVTQFGKPVTLSCSQTLNHNVMYWYQQKSSQAPKLLFHYYDKDFNNEADTPDNFQSRRPNTSFCFLDIRSPGLGDTAMYLCATSRDSQRVKPQHFGDGTRLSIL.

The CDR3 DNA reads TGCGCCAGCAGTGATCCGGCGGGAAGCTCTGGAAACACCATATATTTT. This gives the protein CASSDPAGSSGNTIYF. V and J are TRBV10-1 and TRBJ1-3; D not certain. The V end was cut by 3 bases, the J end by 0 bases, with 12 bases between. The CDR3 runs 16 residues. Per germline, CDR1 WNHNN and CDR2 SYGVQD (reference sequence).

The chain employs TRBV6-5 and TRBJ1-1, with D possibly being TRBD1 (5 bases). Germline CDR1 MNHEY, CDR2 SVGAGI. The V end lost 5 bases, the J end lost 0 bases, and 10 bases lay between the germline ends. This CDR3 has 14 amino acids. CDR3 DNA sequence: TGTGCCAGCAGTAAGGACACACTGAACACTGAAGCTTTCTTT. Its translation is CASSKDTLNTEAFF.

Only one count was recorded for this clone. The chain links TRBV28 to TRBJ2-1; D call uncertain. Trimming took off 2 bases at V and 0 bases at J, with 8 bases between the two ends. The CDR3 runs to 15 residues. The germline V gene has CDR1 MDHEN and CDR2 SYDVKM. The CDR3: CASSLSRSSYNEQFF. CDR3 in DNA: TGTGCCAGCAGTTTAAGCCGGAGCTCCTACAATGAGCAGTTCTTC.

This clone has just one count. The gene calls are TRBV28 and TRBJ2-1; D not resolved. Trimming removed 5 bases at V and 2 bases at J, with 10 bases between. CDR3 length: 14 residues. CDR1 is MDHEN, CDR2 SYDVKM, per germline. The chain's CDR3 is CASSLLEAYNEQFF. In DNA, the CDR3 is TGTGCCAGCAGTCTTCTAGAGGCCTACAATGAGCAGTTCTTC. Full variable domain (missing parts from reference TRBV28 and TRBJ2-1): DVKVTQSSRYLVKRTGEKVFLECVQDMDHENMFWYRQDPGLGLRLIYFSYDVKMKEKGDIPEGYSVSREKKERFSLILESASTNQTSMYLCASSLLEAYNEQFFGPGTRLTVL.

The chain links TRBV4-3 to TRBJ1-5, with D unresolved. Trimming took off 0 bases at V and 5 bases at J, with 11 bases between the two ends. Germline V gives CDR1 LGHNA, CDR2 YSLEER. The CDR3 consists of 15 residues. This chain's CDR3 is CASSQDLSLDQPQHF. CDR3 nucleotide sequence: TGCGCCAGCAGCCAAGATCTCAGTCTGGATCAGCCCCAGCATTTT.